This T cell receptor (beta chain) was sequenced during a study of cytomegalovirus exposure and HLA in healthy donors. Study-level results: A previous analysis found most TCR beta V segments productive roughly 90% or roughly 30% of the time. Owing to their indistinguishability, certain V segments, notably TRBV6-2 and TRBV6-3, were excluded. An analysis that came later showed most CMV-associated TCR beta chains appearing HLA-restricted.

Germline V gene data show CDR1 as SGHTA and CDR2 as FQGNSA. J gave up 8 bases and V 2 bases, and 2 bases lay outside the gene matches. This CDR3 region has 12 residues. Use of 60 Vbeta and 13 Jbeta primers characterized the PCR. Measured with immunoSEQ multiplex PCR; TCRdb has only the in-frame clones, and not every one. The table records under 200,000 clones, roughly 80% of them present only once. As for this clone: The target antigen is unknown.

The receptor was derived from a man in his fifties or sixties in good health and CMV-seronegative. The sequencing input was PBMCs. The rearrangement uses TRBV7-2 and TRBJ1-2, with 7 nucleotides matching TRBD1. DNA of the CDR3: TGTGCCAGCAGCTTACTAGGGGGCGGCTACACCTTC. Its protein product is CASSLLGGGYTF.